The T cell receptor beta chain described here comes from a study of blood T cell repertoires in COVID-19 (dated by TCRdb to 2020 to 2022). For context, the study as a whole: The collaborator samples originated in the United States, Italy and Spain and spanned the acute and convalescent phases of COVID-19. The repertoires were released in a freely available public database intended as a resource for research on the immune response to SARS-CoV-2. Sample metadata almost always included a de-identified subject ID, COVID-19 status, age in years and sex. Where HLA class I and class II types were available, the types were taken from metadata supplied by the sample provider, not from assay-based typing. The dataset comprised deeply sampled blood TCRbeta repertoires from subjects exposed to, actively infected with, or recovered from COVID-19. The samples were drawn from two sources: the first 160 participants of the ongoing ImmuneRACE study, and 950 to 1,500 subjects contributed by 6 global collaborators. The material from the prospective study consisted of cDNA or gDNA derived from T cells, B-cell-depleted T cells, or PBMCs.

TCRbeta CDR3 regions were amplified from genomic DNA using the immunoSEQ Assay, a bias-controlled multiplex PCR. In the paper's pipeline: Within the assay, amplification of reference gene primers was used to estimate how many nucleated cells each sample contained. To quantify the absolute abundance of each unique TCRbeta CDR3 rearrangement, sequence reads were collapsed and filtered. For each sample, productive Simpson clonality was calculated as the square root of Simpson's diversity index over productive rearrangements. TCRdb obtained this table from immuneACCESS and retained in-frame rearrangements with V and J assigned. These tables miss some clones; where compared with another copy, unresolved V genes account for less than half of the shortfall, and the remainder is unexplained. That table gives V, J and clone size, and the DNA gave D and trimming. This sample gives approximately 210,000 clones in total; roughly nine tenths of them show up just once. More than 1.5% of the sample is taken by the ten largest.

Each collaborating institution followed its own protocols to collect whole blood in K2EDTA tubes. For TCRbeta analysis, collaborators shipped samples in one of three forms: frozen whole blood, isolated PBMCs, or DNA extracted from either of those sample types. As regards this clone: The specificity of this receptor is unknown. No base-level quality is on record; no much larger clone is a single base apart.

The investigation overall reported the following: The quantity of clinical and demographic metadata differed by source and by participant and was supplied without curation.

CDR3 length: 16 amino acids, cysteine to phenylalanine. Only the CDR3 DNA stays, 48 bases, in frame from base 1. From V the trimming removes 3 bases and from J it removes 6 bases, while the gene matches leave 4 bases of the junction unaccounted for. The CDR1 and CDR2 encoded by the germline V gene are KGHDR and SFDVKD. The rearranged segments are TRBV24-1 and TRBJ2-3, with 14 bases matching TRBD2. The source material was peripheral blood. The source is a man aged 65 to 79 with acute or convalescent COVID-19. For the CDR3, the sequence is CATSDRLAGGQDTQYF. The nucleotides are TGTGCCACCAGTGATCGACTAGCGGGAGGGCAGGATACGCAGTATTTT.